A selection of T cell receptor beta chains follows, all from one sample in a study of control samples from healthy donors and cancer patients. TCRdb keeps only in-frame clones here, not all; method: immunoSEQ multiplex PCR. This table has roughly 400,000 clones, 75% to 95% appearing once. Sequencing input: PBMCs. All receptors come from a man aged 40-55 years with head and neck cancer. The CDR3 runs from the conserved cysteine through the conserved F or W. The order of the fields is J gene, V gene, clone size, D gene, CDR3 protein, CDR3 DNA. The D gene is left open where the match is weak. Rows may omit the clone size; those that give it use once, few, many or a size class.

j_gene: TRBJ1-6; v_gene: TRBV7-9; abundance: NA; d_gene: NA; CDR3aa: CASSLAGTDNSPLHF; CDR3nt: TGTGCCAGCAGCTTAGCGGGTACTGATAATTCACCCCTCCACTTT
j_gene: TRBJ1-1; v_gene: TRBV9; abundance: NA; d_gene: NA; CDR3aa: CASSTQVGTEAFF; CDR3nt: TGTGCCAGCAGCACCCAGGTTGGAACTGAAGCTTTCTTT
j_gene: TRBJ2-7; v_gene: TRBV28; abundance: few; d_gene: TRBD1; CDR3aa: CASITQGGREQYF; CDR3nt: TGTGCCAGCATAACACAGGGGGGACGGGAGCAGTACTTC
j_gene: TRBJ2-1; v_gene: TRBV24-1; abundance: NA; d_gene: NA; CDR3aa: CATSDFDEQFF; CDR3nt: TGTGCCACCAGTGATTTCGATGAGCAGTTCTTC
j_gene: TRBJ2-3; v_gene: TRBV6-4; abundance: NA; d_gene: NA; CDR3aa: CASSVSYSSTDTQYF; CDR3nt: TGTGCCAGCAGTGTCAGCTATTCTAGCACAGATACGCAGTATTTT
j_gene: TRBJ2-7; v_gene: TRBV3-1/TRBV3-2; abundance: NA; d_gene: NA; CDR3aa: CASSLISARGHEQYF; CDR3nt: TGTGCCAGCAGCCTAATATCAGCCAGGGGCCACGAGCAGTACTTC
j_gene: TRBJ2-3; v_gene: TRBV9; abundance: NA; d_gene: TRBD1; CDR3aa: CASSGRTGGSADTQYF; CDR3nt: TGTGCCAGCAGCGGGAGGACAGGGGGAAGCGCAGATACGCAGTATTTT
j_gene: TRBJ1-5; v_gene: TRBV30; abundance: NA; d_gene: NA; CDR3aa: CAWSVGVQNQPQHF; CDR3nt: TGTGCCTGGAGTGTAGGGGTACAGAATCAGCCCCAGCATTTT
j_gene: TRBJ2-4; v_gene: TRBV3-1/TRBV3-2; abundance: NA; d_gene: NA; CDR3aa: CASTPTLVQGKGKNIQYF; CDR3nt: TGTGCCAGCACCCCAACTCTGGTTCAGGGGAAGGGCAAAAACATTCAGTACTTC
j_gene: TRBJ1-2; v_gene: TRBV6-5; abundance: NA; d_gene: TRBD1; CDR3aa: CASSYGGQGYGYTF; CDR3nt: TGTGCCAGCAGTTACGGAGGACAGGGGTATGGCTACACCTTC
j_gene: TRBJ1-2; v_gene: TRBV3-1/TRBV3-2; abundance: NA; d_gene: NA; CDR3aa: CASSQAAGAVFGYTF; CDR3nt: TGTGCCAGCAGCCAAGCTGCAGGGGCGGTTTTTGGCTACACCTTC
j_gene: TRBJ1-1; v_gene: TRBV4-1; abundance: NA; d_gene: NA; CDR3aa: CASSHNTEVVANTEAFF; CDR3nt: TGCGCCAGCTCCCACAATACAGAAGTAGTGGCGAACACTGAAGCTTTCTTT
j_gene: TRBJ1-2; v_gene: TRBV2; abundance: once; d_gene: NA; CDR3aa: CASSENPSLTGPYGYTF; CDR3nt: TGTGCCAGCAGTGAAAACCCCTCACTTACAGGTCCCTATGGCTACACCTTC
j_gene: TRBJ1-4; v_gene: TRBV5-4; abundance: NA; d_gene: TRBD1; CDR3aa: CASSLTGQGLNEKLFF; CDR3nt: TGTGCCAGCAGCTTGACCGGACAGGGCCTTAATGAAAAACTGTTTTTT
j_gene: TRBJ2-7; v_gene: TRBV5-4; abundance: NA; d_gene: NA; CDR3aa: CASSRVTFAGYEQYF; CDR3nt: TGTGCCAGCAGCCGCGTAACCTTTGCGGGTTACGAGCAGTACTTC
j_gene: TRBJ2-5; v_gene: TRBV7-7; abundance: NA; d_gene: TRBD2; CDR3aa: CASSEFSGGETQYF; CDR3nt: TGTGCTAGCAGCGAATTTAGCGGGGGGGAGACCCAGTACTTC
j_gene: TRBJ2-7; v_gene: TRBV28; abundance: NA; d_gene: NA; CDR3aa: CASSPPGQDYYEQYF; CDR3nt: TGTGCCAGCAGTCCACCCGGACAGGACTACTACGAGCAGTACTTC
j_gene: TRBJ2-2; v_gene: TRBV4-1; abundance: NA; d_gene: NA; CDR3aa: CASSQDPGTGRRGELFF; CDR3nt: TGCGCCAGCAGCCAAGACCCCGGGACCGGGCGTAGAGGGGAGCTGTTTTTT
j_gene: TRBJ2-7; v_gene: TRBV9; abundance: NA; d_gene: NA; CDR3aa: CASSVLGVGEQYF; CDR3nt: TGTGCCAGCAGCGTACTCGGAGTGGGGGAGCAGTACTTC
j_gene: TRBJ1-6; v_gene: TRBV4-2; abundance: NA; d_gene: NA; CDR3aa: CASSQDKGEYSPLHF; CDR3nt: TGTGCCAGCAGCCAAGACAAGGGAGAGTACTCACCCCTCCACTTT
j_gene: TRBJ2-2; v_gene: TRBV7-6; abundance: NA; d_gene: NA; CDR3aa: CASSLGGGGLETGELFF; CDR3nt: TGTGCCAGCAGCTTAGGGGGCGGGGGCCTCGAAACCGGGGAGCTGTTTTTT
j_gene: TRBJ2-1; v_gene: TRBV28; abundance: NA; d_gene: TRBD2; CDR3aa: CASSSPGLAGGAPYNEQFF; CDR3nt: TGTGCCAGCAGTTCTCCGGGACTAGCGGGAGGAGCCCCCTACAATGAGCAGTTCTTC
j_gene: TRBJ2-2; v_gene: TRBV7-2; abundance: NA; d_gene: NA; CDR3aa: CASSLDRAAGELFF; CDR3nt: TGTGCCAGCAGCTTAGACAGGGCGGCCGGGGAGCTGTTTTTT
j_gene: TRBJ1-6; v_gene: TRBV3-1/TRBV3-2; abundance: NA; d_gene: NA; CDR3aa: CASSLRSGGVPPYNSPLHF; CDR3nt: TGTGCCAGCAGCCTAAGATCCGGGGGTGTACCGCCTTATAATTCACCCCTCCACTTT
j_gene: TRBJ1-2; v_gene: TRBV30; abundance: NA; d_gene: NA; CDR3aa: CASPGEANYGYTF; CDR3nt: TGTGCCTCCCCGGGAGAAGCTAACTATGGCTACACCTTC
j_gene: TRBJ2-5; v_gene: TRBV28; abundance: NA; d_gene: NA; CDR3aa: CASSFGRIKTQYF; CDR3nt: TGTGCCAGCAGTTTTGGCAGAATAAAGACCCAGTACTTC
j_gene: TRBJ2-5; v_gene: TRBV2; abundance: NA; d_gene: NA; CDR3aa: CASSNLNRAGETQYF; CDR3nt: TGTGCCAGCAGCAACTTAAACAGGGCGGGGGAGACCCAGTACTTC
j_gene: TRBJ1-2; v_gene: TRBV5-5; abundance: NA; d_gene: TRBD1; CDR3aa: CASSLGTGINYGYTF; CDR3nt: TGTGCCAGCAGCCTCGGGACAGGGATTAACTATGGCTACACCTTC
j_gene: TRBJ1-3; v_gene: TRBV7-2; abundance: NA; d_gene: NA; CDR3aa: CASSPGASGNTIYF; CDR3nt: TGTGCCAGCAGCCCCGGGGCCTCTGGAAACACCATATATTTT
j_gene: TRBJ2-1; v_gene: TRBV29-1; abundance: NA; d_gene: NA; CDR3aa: CSAAVNEQFF; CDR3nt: TGCAGCGCCGCTGTCAATGAGCAGTTCTTC
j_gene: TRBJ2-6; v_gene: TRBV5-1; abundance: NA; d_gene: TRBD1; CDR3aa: CASSPQGAAGANVLTF; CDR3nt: TGCGCCAGCAGCCCACAGGGGGCTGCTGGGGCCAACGTCCTGACTTTC
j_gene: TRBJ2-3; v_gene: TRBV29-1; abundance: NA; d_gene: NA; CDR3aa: CSVEEPVETDTQYF; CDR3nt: TGCAGCGTTGAAGAACCAGTGGAGACAGATACGCAGTATTTT